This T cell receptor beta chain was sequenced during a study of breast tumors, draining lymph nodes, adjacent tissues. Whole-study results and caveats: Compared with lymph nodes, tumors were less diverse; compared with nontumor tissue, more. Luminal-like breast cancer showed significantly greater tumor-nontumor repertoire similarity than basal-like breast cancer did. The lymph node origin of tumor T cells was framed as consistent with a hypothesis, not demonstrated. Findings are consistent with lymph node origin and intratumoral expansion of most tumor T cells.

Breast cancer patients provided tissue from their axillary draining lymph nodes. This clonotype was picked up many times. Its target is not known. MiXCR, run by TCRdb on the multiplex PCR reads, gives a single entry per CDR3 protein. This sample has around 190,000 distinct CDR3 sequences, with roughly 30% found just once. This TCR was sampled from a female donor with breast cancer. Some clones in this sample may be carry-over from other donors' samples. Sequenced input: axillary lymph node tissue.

CDR3 residues: CASSSGDHTGELFF. CDR3 nucleotides: TGTGCCAGCAGTTCGGGGGACCACACCGGGGAGCTGTTTTTT. The chain joins TRBV12-3 or TRBV12-4 to TRBJ2-2; tentatively, D is TRBD2 (6 bases). Trimming left V 4 bases short and J 3 bases short, with 9 bases between. This CDR3 comprises 14 residues.